Shown below are 18 T cell receptor beta chains from a single sample sequenced in a study of blood T cell repertoires in COVID-19. Sequenced by immunoSEQ multiplex PCR; TCRdb stores in-frame clones only, minus some. The sample records about 200,000 clones, 75% to 85% being singletons. Sequenced input: PBMCs or T cells enriched from blood (not recorded which). The receptors stem from a middle-aged woman with acute COVID-19.

The V and J genes are TRBV20-1 and TRBJ2-7, with a possible D match to TRBD2 (6 bases). This CDR3 is 11 amino acids long. Germline loops: CDR1 DFQATT, CDR2 SNEGSKA (reference sequence). The V end was cut by 6 bases, the J end by 4 bases, with 10 bases between. The CDR3: CSAGGSYEQYF. CDR3 bases: TGCAGTGCCGGGGGATCGTACGAGCAGTACTTC.

The J gene is TRBJ2-2, the V gene TRBV7-2; tentative D call: TRBD1 (6 bases). The CDR3 extends over 13 amino acids. V lost 2 bases, J lost 6 bases, and 7 bases lay in between. Germline V lookup: CDR1 SGHTA, CDR2 FQGNSA. DNA for the CDR3: TGTGCCAGCAGCTTACAGGGGTCCGGGGAGCTGTTTTTT. This codes for CASSLQGSGELFF. The full variable domain, rest sourced from reference TRBV7-2 and TRBJ2-2, is GAGVSQSPSNKVTEKGKDVELRCDPISGHTALYWYRQSLGQGLEFLIYFQGNSAPDKSGLPSDRFSAERTGGSVSTLTIQRTQQEDSAVYLCASSLQGSGELFFGEGSRLTVL.

The rearrangement uses TRBV2 and TRBJ1-4; no clear D. CDR3 length equals 15 residues. Trimming removed 10 bases from V and 7 bases from J, with 22 bases in between. CDR1 is SNHLY and CDR2 is FYNNEI in the germline V gene. CDR3 region: CATGGRWGVGEKLFF. The CDR3 region has the DNA TGTGCCACCGGTGGGAGGTGGGGTGTCGGTGAAAAACTGTTTTTT.

V and J are TRBV6-5 and TRBJ1-1; D gene unclear. The CDR3 totals 14 residues. The germline V gene has CDR1 MNHEY and CDR2 SVGAGI. Trimming removed 0 bases at V and 2 bases at J, with 7 bases between. The CDR3 nucleotides are TGTGCCAGCAGTTACTCAGGGAGCAACACTGAAGCTTTCTTT. Amino acid sequence: CASSYSGSNTEAFF.

The V gene is TRBV7-8, the J gene TRBJ2-7, with 9 positions matching TRBD1. The CDR3 totals 15 residues. The V gene end was trimmed by 6 bases and the J gene end by 5 bases; junction bases not matched to a gene: 11. From germline, CDR1 is SGHVS and CDR2 FQNEAQ. As DNA, the CDR3 is TGTGCCAGCAGTCGGACCGGACAGGGGATCCACGAGCAGTACTTC. Protein product: CASSRTGQGIHEQYF.

V and J are TRBV3-1 (or the pseudogene TRBV3-2) and TRBJ1-2; tentatively, D is TRBD1 (5 bases). Trimming took off 3 bases at V and 2 bases at J, with 7 bases between the two ends. The CDR3 length is 13 residues. Germline V gene sequence: CDR1 LGHDT, CDR2 YNNKEL (reference sequence). The DNA of the CDR3 is TGTGCCAGCAGCCAGCGGACAAACTATGGCTACACCTTC. This gives the protein CASSQRTNYGYTF.

The genes are TRBV19 and TRBJ1-3; 9 nucleotides line up with TRBD1. The CDR3 has 14 residues. Germline trimming cut 10 bases from V and 0 bases from J; bases unmatched to any gene: 4. The germline CDR1 and CDR2 sequences are LNHDA and SQIVND (reference sequence). The CDR3 loop reads CATAQGASGNTIYF. The CDR3 DNA is TGTGCCACCGCACAGGGGGCCTCTGGAAACACCATATATTTT.

The CDR3 sequence is CASSWRREAQETQYF. The CDR3 coding sequence is TGTGCCAGCAGCTGGAGGCGGGAGGCTCAAGAGACCCAGTACTTC. The rearrangement links TRBV7-9 to TRBJ2-5, with 8 bases that match TRBD2. The length of the CDR3 is 15 residues. V lost 4 bases, J lost 2 bases, and 6 bases stayed unmatched. Germline assignment: CDR1 SEHNR and CDR2 FQNEAQ (reference sequence).

The rearrangement uses TRBV7-2 and TRBJ2-2; 15 bases map to TRBD2. Losses at the gene ends were 5 bases for V and 1 base for J; bases not matched to a gene: 2. This CDR3 region has 17 residues. CDR1 SGHTA and CDR2 FQGNSA come from the germline V gene. CDR3 in amino acids: CASSKGLAGGNTGELFF. CDR3 DNA sequence: TGTGCCAGCAGCAAGGGACTAGCGGGAGGGAACACCGGGGAGCTGTTTTTT.

The V call is TRBV5-4, the J call TRBJ2-5; TRBD2 aligns across 8 bases. The V gene end was trimmed by 0 bases and the J gene end by 2 bases; junction bases not matched to a gene: 6. Germline values: CDR1 SGHNT, CDR2 YYREEE (reference sequence). CDR3 size: 16 residues. The CDR3: CASSLASQRGQETQYF. Here the CDR3 DNA reads TGTGCCAGCAGCTTGGCTTCCCAGCGGGGGCAAGAGACCCAGTACTTC.

This chain joins TRBV6-1 and TRBJ1-5; D call uncertain. CDR1 is MNHNS and CDR2 is SASEGT in the germline V gene. With 4 bases removed from V and 4 bases from J, the gap between germline ends came to 17 bases. CDR3 length equals 16 residues. CDR3 coding DNA: TGTGCCAGCAGTGTCACGACACCTACCCTTAATCAGCCCCAGCATTTT. Its protein is CASSVTTPTLNQPQHF.

V gene TRBV7-9 combines with J gene TRBJ2-5; 8 nucleotides agree with TRBD1. This CDR3 has 14 residues. The germline V gene has CDR1 SEHNR and CDR2 FQNEAQ (reference sequence). Losses at the gene ends were 1 base for V and 6 bases for J; bases not matched to a gene: 4. CDR3 coding DNA: TGTGCCAGCAGCTTAGGGACAGGGTGGAAGACCCAGTACTTC. This sequence encodes CASSLGTGWKTQYF.

This clone appeared a single time. This sequence joins TRBV20-1 and TRBJ1-1; 8 nucleotides match TRBD1. Germline V CDR1 and CDR2: DFQATT, SNEGSKA (reference sequence). The J segment lost 10 bases and the V segment lost 3 bases, leaving 10 bases of the junction unmatched. The CDR3 is made up of 13 amino acids. This CDR3 reads CSASSRNRGAAFF. The CDR3 nucleotides are TGCAGTGCTAGTTCAAGGAACAGGGGGGCAGCTTTCTTT.

This clone was detected a few times. The chain recombines TRBV9 with TRBJ1-5; 7 bases match TRBD1. The CDR3 covers 15 residues. The J segment lost 6 bases and the V segment lost 3 bases, leaving 9 bases of the junction unmatched. Germline assignment: CDR1 SGDLS and CDR2 YYNGEE. The CDR3 reads CASSGTGDSGQPQHF. The DNA for the CDR3 is TGTGCCAGCAGCGGCACAGGGGACTCAGGTCAGCCCCAGCATTTT.

This clone was seen a handful of times. The V call is TRBV28, the J call TRBJ1-2, with D perhaps matching TRBD1 (5 bases). Trimming cost V 8 bases and J 2 bases, with 15 bases left between them. This CDR3 comprises 14 residues. Germline V gene lookup returns CDR1 MDHEN and CDR2 SYDVKM. CDR3 nucleotide sequence: TGTGCCAGCTCGGATCAGTCAGGGAACTATGGCTACACCTTC. Translation: CASSDQSGNYGYTF.

The chain couples TRBV7-2 to TRBJ2-7; the match to TRBD1 covers 8 bases. Germline loops: CDR1 SGHTA, CDR2 FQGNSA. The V and J ends lost 0 bases and 2 bases, in that order; junction bases with no gene match: 0. The CDR3 covers 14 residues. CDR3: CASSLAGQAYEQYF. CDR3 DNA sequence: TGTGCCAGCAGCTTAGCGGGACAGGCCTACGAGCAGTACTTC.

The chain joins TRBV9 to TRBJ1-6; D gene ambiguous. CDR3 length equals 17 residues. Germline V lookup: CDR1 SGDLS, CDR2 YYNGEE. Between the trimmed V and J ends, which lost 3 bases and 3 bases, there was a span of 16 bases. DNA of the CDR3: TGTGCCAGCAGCGGGGAGGCGCGGGTCAGCTATAATTCACCCCTCCACTTT. This sequence encodes CASSGEARVSYNSPLHF.

The chain has TRBV28 and TRBJ2-7, with D tentatively TRBD2 (6 bases). CDR3 length equals 14 residues. The germline CDR1 and CDR2 sequences are MDHEN and SYDVKM. V lost 8 bases and J 0 bases, leaving 14 bases between the germline ends. The CDR3: CASGRRDSSYEQYF. CDR3 DNA: TGTGCCAGCGGAAGGCGGGACTCCTCCTACGAGCAGTACTTC. Combining the CDR3 with reference TRBV28 and TRBJ2-7 gives the whole variable domain DVKVTQSSRYLVKRTGEKVFLECVQDMDHENMFWYRQDPGLGLRLIYFSYDVKMKEKGDIPEGYSVSREKKERFSLILESASTNQTSMYLCASGRRDSSYEQYFGPGTRLTVT.